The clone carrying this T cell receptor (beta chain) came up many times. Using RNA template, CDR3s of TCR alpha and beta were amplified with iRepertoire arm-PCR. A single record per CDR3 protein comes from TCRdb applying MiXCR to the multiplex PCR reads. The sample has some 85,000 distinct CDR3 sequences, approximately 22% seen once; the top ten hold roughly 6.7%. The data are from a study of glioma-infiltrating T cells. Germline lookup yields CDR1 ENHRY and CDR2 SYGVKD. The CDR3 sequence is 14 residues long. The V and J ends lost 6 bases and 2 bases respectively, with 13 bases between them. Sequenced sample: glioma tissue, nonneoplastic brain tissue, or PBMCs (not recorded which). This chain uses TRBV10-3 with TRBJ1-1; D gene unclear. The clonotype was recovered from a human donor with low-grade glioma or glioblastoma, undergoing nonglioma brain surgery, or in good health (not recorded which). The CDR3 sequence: CAISRLEPNTEAFF. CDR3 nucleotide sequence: TGTGCCATCAGCCGGCTAGAGCCTAACACTGAAGCTTTCTTT.